The next 25 T cell receptor beta chains were all read from a single sample in a study of OX40 agonist ivuxolimab in advanced cancers. Repertoires were generated with immunoSEQ multiplex PCR, while TCRdb's copy carries only in-frame clones and drops some. The table includes 67,000 or so clones, 86% detected once. Sequencing used CD4+ or CD8+ T cells sorted from blood, obtained in a trial of the OX40 agonist ivuxolimab. The receptors were sampled from an adult with an advanced solid tumor such as melanoma, head and neck, liver or kidney cancer.

This sequence joins TRBV11-2 and TRBJ1-4, with 8 bases matching TRBD1. This CDR3 has 12 amino acids. CDR1 and CDR2 (germline): SGHAT, FQNNGV. With 5 bases clipped from V and 8 bases from J, the junction kept 1 base outside the gene matches. The CDR3 is CASSRQGEKLFF. The CDR3 DNA reads TGTGCCAGCAGCCGACAGGGGGAAAAACTGTTTTTT.

The rearrangement links TRBV18 to TRBJ1-5; a possible D gene is TRBD1 (5 bases). The germline gives CDR1 KGHSH, CDR2 LQKENI. V lost 5 bases, J lost 2 bases, and 13 bases lay in between. This CDR3 contains 15 residues. The CDR3 reads CASSSKDRRNQPQHF. CDR3 bases: TGTGCCAGCTCATCAAAAGACAGACGCAATCAGCCCCAGCATTTT.

Comments on this clone: Relative to the germline gene, one junction end is altered; a read error may explain this. The chain couples TRBV7-8 to TRBJ1-2; tentatively, D is TRBD1 (5 bases). Germline V gene lookup returns CDR1 SGHVS and CDR2 FQNEAQ. This CDR3 has 16 amino acids. CDR3 loop: CASSLARVGQIYGHTF. The CDR3 DNA sequence: TGTGCCAGCAGCTTAGCGCGGGTGGGGCAGATCTATGGCCACACCTTC.

For the CDR3, the DNA is TGTGCCATCAACCAGGGGCGTTTGGACGAGCAGTACTTC. Amino acids: CAINQGRLDEQYF. V is TRBV10-3 and J is TRBJ2-7; D might be TRBD1 (6 bases). From germline, CDR1 is ENHRY and CDR2 SYGVKD. V lost 7 bases to trimming and J lost 5 bases, with 15 bases between them. This CDR3 is built from 13 residues.

This chain joins TRBV5-1 and TRBJ1-5; TRBD1 matches at 7 bases. The CDR3 consists of 14 residues. The V gene end was trimmed by 5 bases and the J gene end by 4 bases; junction bases not matched to a gene: 6. Germline V gene sequence: CDR1 SGHRS, CDR2 YFSETQ. CDR3 in amino acids: CASRWGTENQPQHF. CDR3 sequence (DNA): TGCGCCAGCAGATGGGGGACAGAAAATCAGCCCCAGCATTTT.

The chain links TRBV7-8 to TRBJ1-1; 10 bases fit TRBD1. Per germline, CDR1 SGHVS and CDR2 FQNEAQ. With V trimmed by 4 bases and J by 2 bases, 7 bases remained unmatched. The CDR3 consists of 16 residues. The CDR3 protein is CASSSRQGARNTEAFF. The CDR3 DNA is TGTGCCAGCAGCTCTCGACAGGGGGCGCGAAACACTGAAGCTTTCTTT.

The V and J genes are TRBV6-5 and TRBJ1-5; no clear D gene. Germline V gives CDR1 MNHEY, CDR2 SVGAGI. Deletions cut 2 bases from V and 0 bases from J, with 5 bases between. The CDR3 is 14 residues long. The CDR3: CASSYSYSNQPQHF. CDR3 sequence (DNA): TGTGCCAGCAGTTACAGTTATAGCAATCAGCCCCAGCATTTT.

The V gene is TRBV5-1, the J gene TRBJ2-1; 9 bases line up with TRBD2. Looked up from germline, CDR1 is SGHRS and CDR2 is YFSETQ. CDR3 length equals 14 residues. The J segment lost 10 bases and the V segment lost 4 bases, leaving 9 bases of the junction unmatched. The CDR3 protein is CASSDPGLAGEQFF. The CDR3 nucleotides are TGCGCCAGCAGCGACCCGGGACTAGCAGGAGAGCAGTTCTTC.

The rearrangement uses TRBV7-3 and TRBJ2-1; 7 bases match TRBD2. Germline V gives CDR1 SGHTA, CDR2 FQGTGA. The V and J ends lost 3 bases and 0 bases, in that order; junction bases with no gene match: 2. The CDR3 is made up of 15 amino acids. The CDR3 region has the DNA TGTGCCAGCAGCTTCGGCGGGAGCTCCTACAATGAGCAGTTCTTC. It translates to CASSFGGSSYNEQFF.

This chain connects TRBV6-1 to TRBJ1-4; 7 bases match TRBD1. This CDR3 comprises 15 residues. V dropped 7 bases and J dropped 3; count of bases not matched to a gene: 8. The germline V gene encodes CDR1 MNHNS and CDR2 SASEGT. CDR3 DNA: TGTGCCAGCATGGAAGGGGGCGCGGCTAATGAAAAACTGTTTTTT. Its protein is CASMEGGAANEKLFF.

The gene calls are TRBV27 and TRBJ1-3, with D unresolved. The germline gives CDR1 MNHEY, CDR2 SMNVEV (reference sequence). CDR3 length: 15 residues. Trimming stripped 0 bases from V and 4 bases from J, with 10 bases between. The CDR3 DNA is TGTGCCAGCAGTTTATCTCGGAGCCCAGGAAACACCATATATTTT. Translated, it gives CASSLSRSPGNTIYF.

The chain uses TRBV30 and TRBJ1-2; TRBD1 might be the D (5 bases). Germline V lookup: CDR1 GTSNPN, CDR2 SVGIG (reference sequence). V lost 1 base and J 2 bases, leaving 11 bases between the germline ends. This CDR3 spans 14 amino acids. The CDR3 region is CAWSGGYLNYGYTF. The DNA of the CDR3 is TGTGCCTGGAGTGGGGGGTACCTCAACTATGGCTACACCTTC.

This chain links TRBV7-8 with TRBJ1-3; D might be TRBD1 (5 bases). The CDR3 is 17 amino acids. CDR1 SGHVS and CDR2 FQNEAQ come from the germline V gene. Trimming shortened V by 0 bases and J by 4 bases, and 16 bases separated the two germline ends. For the CDR3, the DNA is TGTGCCAGCAGCTTAGCGCGAAGCCAGGGTTCAGGAAACACCATATATTTT. Its translation is CASSLARSQGSGNTIYF.

V is TRBV7-3 and J is TRBJ2-7, with TRBD2 as a possible D gene (6 bases). CDR3 length: 16 amino acids. V gave up 5 bases and J gave up 0 bases, with 17 bases separating them. Germline lookup yields CDR1 SGHTA and CDR2 FQGTGA. The CDR3 loop reads CASSPGGVASSYEQYF. The CDR3 DNA sequence: TGTGCCAGCAGCCCCGGGGGAGTAGCGAGCTCCTACGAGCAGTACTTC.

V usage is TRBV6-1 and J usage is TRBJ2-3, with D perhaps TRBD1 (5 bases). The CDR3 is made up of 15 amino acids. V was shortened by 3 bases and J by 1 base, with 11 bases between the two germline ends. In germline, CDR1 is MNHNS, CDR2 SASEGT. Written as DNA, the CDR3 is TGTGCCAGCAGTGACAGGGCCCTAGGCACAGATACGCAGTATTTT. It yields the protein CASSDRALGTDTQYF.

CDR3 in DNA: TGTGCCAGCAGCCCCTTACAGAAATATAATTCACCCCTCCACTTT. Protein product: CASSPLQKYNSPLHF. V gene TRBV7-2 combines with J gene TRBJ1-6; D is unclear. With 5 bases removed from V and 4 bases from J, the gap between germline ends came to 12 bases. Per the germline V gene, CDR1 is SGHTA and CDR2 is FQGNSA. The CDR3 is made up of 15 amino acids.

This chain connects TRBV28 to TRBJ2-4; possibly TRBD2 for D (5 bases). CDR3 length equals 13 residues. The germline gives CDR1 MDHEN, CDR2 SYDVKM. The V end was cut by 2 bases, the J end by 6 bases, with 8 bases between. In nucleotides, the CDR3 is TGTGCCAGCAGTTTAGGGAGCGTAAACATTCAGTACTTC. This sequence encodes CASSLGSVNIQYF. The complete variable domain, with remaining parts taken from reference TRBV28 and TRBJ2-4, reads DVKVTQSSRYLVKRTGEKVFLECVQDMDHENMFWYRQDPGLGLRLIYFSYDVKMKEKGDIPEGYSVSREKKERFSLILESASTNQTSMYLCASSLGSVNIQYFGAGTRLSVL.

This sequence joins TRBV5-1 and TRBJ2-1; 15 nucleotides match TRBD2. V dropped 4 bases and J dropped 5; count of bases not matched to a gene: 10. CDR3 length: 18 residues. CDR1 SGHRS and CDR2 YFSETQ come from the germline V gene. The CDR3 is CASSRTSGRAYRDNEQFF. The CDR3 coding sequence is TGCGCCAGCAGCCGGACTAGCGGGAGGGCCTACCGTGACAATGAGCAGTTCTTC.

The rearrangement links TRBV7-9 to TRBJ2-7, with 13 bases matching TRBD2. V dropped 5 bases and J dropped 4; count of bases not matched to a gene: 5. Germline V CDR1 and CDR2: SEHNR, FQNEAQ (reference sequence). There are 15 residues in the CDR3. Written as DNA, the CDR3 is TGTGCCAGCAGCCGCGGGACTAGCGGGATATACGAGCAGTACTTC. It encodes CASSRGTSGIYEQYF. Supplemented by reference TRBV7-9 and TRBJ2-7, the full variable domain reads DTGVSQNPRHKITKRGQNVTFRCDPISEHNRLYWYRQTLGQGPEFLTYFQNEAQLEKSRLLSDRFSAERPKGSFSTLEIQRTEQGDSAMYLCASSRGTSGIYEQYFGPGTRLTVT.

This chain uses TRBV19 with TRBJ1-1; TRBD1 agrees at 9 bases. In germline, CDR1 is LNHDA, CDR2 SQIVND (reference sequence). After removal of 6 bases from V and 4 bases from J, the junction contained 9 bases not matched to a gene. The CDR3 extends over 15 amino acids. As DNA, the CDR3 is TGTGCCAGTAGATCGGGGACAGGGTTGTCCACTGAAGCTTTCTTT. This gives the protein CASRSGTGLSTEAFF. Based on the CDR3 plus reference TRBV19 and TRBJ1-1, the full variable domain is DGGITQSPKYLFRKEGQNVTLSCEQNLNHDAMYWYRQDPGQGLRLIYYSQIVNDFQKGDIAEGYSVSREKKESFPLTVTSAQKNPTAFYLCASRSGTGLSTEAFFGQGTRLTVV.

This chain joins TRBV18 and TRBJ2-5; weak D call: TRBD1 (6 bases). The germline V gene has CDR1 KGHSH and CDR2 LQKENI. The CDR3 spans 14 residues. Trimming took 0 bases from V and 5 from J, leaving 10 bases between them. The CDR3 loop reads CASSPPSQGETQYF. In DNA form, the CDR3 reads TGTGCCAGCTCACCACCGAGTCAGGGGGAGACCCAGTACTTC.

The chain is built from TRBV7-6 and TRBJ2-5; D is undetermined. The V and J ends lost 5 bases and 5 bases respectively, with 15 bases between them. CDR1 SGHVS and CDR2 FNYEAQ come from the germline V gene. The CDR3 length is 14 residues. CDR3 sequence (DNA): TGTGCCAGCAGCATCCCTTCGGGCCTTGAGACCCAGTACTTC. Translating it yields CASSIPSGLETQYF.

The chain is built from TRBV11-2 and TRBJ1-1; D perhaps matches TRBD1 (5 bases). The V and J ends lost 1 base and 5 bases respectively, with 14 bases between them. This CDR3 has 15 residues. Germline V gives CDR1 SGHAT, CDR2 FQNNGV. The CDR3 nucleotides are TGTGCCAGCAGCTTAGTGGGTACGGGGGGGACTGAAGCTTTCTTT. Its translation: CASSLVGTGGTEAFF. The whole variable domain, remainder taken from reference TRBV11-2 and TRBJ1-1, is EAGVAQSPRYKIIEKRQSVAFWCNPISGHATLYWYQQILGQGPKLLIQFQNNGVVDDSQLPKDRFSAERLKGVDSTLKIQPAKLEDSAVYLCASSLVGTGGTEAFFGQGTRLTVV.

CDR3: CASSLDRKTYEQYF. Here the CDR3 DNA reads TGTGCCAGCAGCTTAGACAGGAAGACCTACGAGCAGTACTTC. The chain couples TRBV7-8 to TRBJ2-7; D may be TRBD1 (5 bases). The CDR3 covers 14 residues. The germline V gene has CDR1 SGHVS and CDR2 FQNEAQ. V lost 1 base, J lost 2 bases, and 9 bases lay in between.

J is TRBJ1-2 and V is TRBV2; TRBD1 might be the D (5 bases). This CDR3 is built from 13 residues. Germline V gives CDR1 SNHLY, CDR2 FYNNEI. V lost 4 bases and J 5 bases, leaving 11 bases between the germline ends. CDR3: CASSVVGEYGYTF. In DNA form, the CDR3 reads TGTGCCAGCAGTGTAGTGGGGGAGTATGGCTACACCTTC. Full variable domain (rest looked up from reference TRBV2 and TRBJ1-2): EPEVTQTPSHQVTQMGQEVILRCVPISNHLYFYWYRQILGQKVEFLVSFYNNEISEKSEIFDDQFSVERPDGSNFTLKIRSTKLEDSAMYFCASSVVGEYGYTFGSGTRLTVV.